Following are 4 T cell receptor beta chains from one sample sequenced in a study of shared clonotypes between healthy human individuals. The repertoire was sequenced with immunoSEQ multiplex PCR; TCRdb's copy has only in-frame clones and lacks some. The sample records about 2.4 million clones, approximately 93% being singletons. The sequencing input was naive CD4+ T cells from PBMCs. The subset: CD45RA+ positively selected. These receptors were obtained from a young man in good health. Some clones in this sample may be carry-over from other donors' samples.

The chain joins TRBV19 to TRBJ1-1; 8 nucleotides line up with TRBD1. This CDR3 has 16 residues. Germline assignment: CDR1 LNHDA and CDR2 SQIVND (reference sequence). V lost 1 base and J lost 0; bases outside the gene matches: 4. Here the CDR3 reads CASSIVGTGLNTEAFF. In nucleotides, the CDR3 is TGTGCCAGTAGTATAGTTGGGACAGGCTTGAACACTGAAGCTTTCTTT. The complete variable domain, with remaining parts taken from reference TRBV19 and TRBJ1-1, reads DGGITQSPKYLFRKEGQNVTLSCEQNLNHDAMYWYRQDPGQGLRLIYYSQIVNDFQKGDIAEGYSVSREKKESFPLTVTSAQKNPTAFYLCASSIVGTGLNTEAFFGQGTRLTVV.

The chain recombines TRBV5-1 with TRBJ1-4; perhaps TRBD1 as D (5 bases). The CDR3 covers 16 residues. Germline V gene sequence: CDR1 SGHRS, CDR2 YFSETQ. Trimming left V 4 bases short and J 8 bases short, with 21 bases between. In DNA, the CDR3 is TGCGCCAGCAGCGATGCACCCGTGGGGGGGTACGAAAAACTGTTTTTT. As protein: CASSDAPVGGYEKLFF.

This clone was picked up a small number of times. This chain joins TRBV2 and TRBJ2-4; D call uncertain. The CDR3 extends over 11 amino acids. V lost 6 bases to trimming and J lost 5 bases, with 5 bases between them. Germline assignment: CDR1 SNHLY and CDR2 FYNNEI. The CDR3 here is CASRDQNIQYF. CDR3 nucleotides: TGTGCCAGCAGGGACCAAAACATTCAGTACTTC.

This clone appeared a single time. The rearrangement uses TRBV6-1 and TRBJ1-4; D remains ambiguous. The germline V gene encodes CDR1 MNHNS and CDR2 SASEGT. V shed 11 bases and J shed 7 bases, with 20 bases lying between them. This CDR3 has 14 amino acids. The CDR3 sequence: CACVDPRLGEKLFF. CDR3 sequence (DNA): TGTGCCTGTGTGGATCCCCGCTTGGGTGAAAAACTGTTTTTT.